A selection of T cell receptor beta chains follows, all from one sample in a study of cytomegalovirus exposure and HLA in healthy donors. The table came from immunoSEQ multiplex PCR; TCRdb's copy has only in-frame clones and leaves some out. The repertoire holds 110,000 or so clones, with more than 90% as singletons. Sequenced: PBMCs. The receptors originated from a woman aged 18 to 35 in good health and CMV-seronegative. The CDR3 runs from the conserved cysteine through the conserved F or W. A D gene is named only where the DNA matches it firmly. Only some rows state a clone size, as once, few, many or a class for expanded clones.

V	size	D	J	CDR3	DNA
TRBV12-2	-	-	TRBJ1-2	CASRFYDRVGYTF	TGTGCAAGTCGCTTTTACGACAGGGTAGGCTACACCTTC
TRBV5-4	-	TRBD1	TRBJ1-1	CASSPDRGITEAFF	TGTGCCAGCAGCCCGGACAGGGGGATAACTGAAGCTTTCTTT
TRBV5-6	-	TRBD2	TRBJ2-3	CASSARERGITDTQYF	TGTGCCAGCAGCGCCAGGGAGCGGGGGATCACAGATACGCAGTATTTT
TRBV5-1	-	-	TRBJ2-3	CASSFPGTDTQYF	TGCGCCAGCAGCTTTCCCGGCACAGATACGCAGTATTTT
TRBV30	-	-	TRBJ1-1	CAWSVGGGTEAFF	TGTGCCTGGAGTGTGGGAGGGGGCACTGAAGCTTTCTTT
TRBV28	-	-	TRBJ1-2	CASSFPLAGFGYTF	TGTGCCAGCAGTTTCCCCCTCGCAGGGTTTGGCTACACCTTC
TRBV5-5	-	TRBD1	TRBJ2-3	CASSFTGASDTQYF	TGTGCCAGCAGCTTTACAGGGGCCTCAGATACGCAGTATTTT
TRBV10-3	-	TRBD1	TRBJ1-2	CAISPSWQGDGYTF	TGTGCCATCAGCCCCTCTTGGCAGGGGGATGGCTACACCTTC
TRBV30	-	-	TRBJ1-3	CAWGYGGSSGNTIYF	TGTGCCTGGGGCTACGGGGGGAGCTCTGGAAACACCATATATTTT
TRBV28	-	-	TRBJ1-2	CASGYGGYTF	TGTGCCAGCGGCTACGGGGGCTACACCTTC
TRBV27	-	-	TRBJ2-1	CASRSGGLSYNEQFF	TGTGCCAGCCGATCCGGCGGACTCTCCTACAATGAGCAGTTCTTC
TRBV2	-	-	TRBJ2-2	CASGPGEGLTGELFF	TGTGCCAGCGGCCCAGGGGAGGGTTTGACCGGGGAGCTGTTTTTT
TRBV19	-	-	TRBJ1-5	CASSNRLAFVPQHF	TGTGCCAGTAGTAACCGGTTAGCCTTCGTCCCCCAGCATTTT
TRBV9	-	-	TRBJ1-2	CASSVSGDYGYTF	TGTGCCAGCAGCGTATCAGGGGACTATGGCTACACCTTC
TRBV18	-	-	TRBJ2-7	CASSPLGYEEQYF	TGTGCCAGCTCACCCCTAGGTTATGAAGAGCAGTACTTC
TRBV5-1	-	TRBD1	TRBJ2-7	CASSWAGQGAYEQYF	TGCGCCAGCAGCTGGGCGGGACAGGGGGCGTACGAGCAGTACTTC
TRBV19	-	TRBD1	TRBJ1-6	CASSSGTGPNSPLHF	TGTGCCAGTAGTTCCGGGACAGGGCCCAATTCACCCCTCCACTTT
TRBV7-3	-	TRBD2	TRBJ2-1	CASRDGGGAYNEQFF	TGTGCCAGCAGGGATGGCGGGGGGGCCTACAATGAGCAGTTCTTC
TRBV18	-	-	TRBJ2-2	CASSPLSPGAGELFF	TGTGCCAGCTCACCTCTCTCCCCGGGTGCCGGGGAGCTGTTTTTT
TRBV6-6	-	-	TRBJ1-4	CASSLQLTNEKLFF	TGTGCCAGCAGTCTCCAGTTAACGAATGAAAAACTGTTTTTT
TRBV6-4	-	TRBD2	TRBJ2-3	CASSDATSGGGTDTQYF	TGTGCCAGCAGTGACGCCACTAGCGGGGGTGGCACAGATACGCAGTATTTT
TRBV10-3	-	TRBD1	TRBJ2-1	CAISEGTGTYNEQFF	TGTGCCATCAGTGAAGGGACAGGGACCTACAATGAGCAGTTCTTC
TRBV5-4	few	-	TRBJ1-2	CASSGGVGYTF	TGTGCCAGCAGCGGGGGGGTTGGCTACACCTTC
TRBV2	few	-	TRBJ1-5	CASSGEGGALVQPQHF	TGTGCCAGCAGCGGAGAAGGGGGGGCTCTAGTTCAGCCCCAGCATTTT
TRBV1	-	-	TRBJ1-3	CTRSLRVLRGNTIYF	TGCACCAGGAGTCTCAGGGTATTGAGGGGAAACACCATATATTTT
TRBV11-2	-	TRBD1	TRBJ1-1	CASSLDRWTGNTEAFF	TGTGCCAGCAGCTTAGATCGGTGGACAGGGAACACTGAAGCTTTCTTT
TRBV6-6	-	TRBD1	TRBJ2-3	CASSSRTGLTDTQYF	TGTGCCAGCAGTTCACGGACAGGCCTCACAGATACGCAGTATTTT
TRBV10-1	-	TRBD1	TRBJ2-1	CASTRAGQGSSEQFF	TGCGCCAGCACCCGAGCGGGACAGGGATCGTCCGAGCAGTTCTTC
TRBV2	once	TRBD2	TRBJ2-7	CASSSALSIAGGFYEQYF	TGTGCCAGCAGTTCTGCCTTGTCAATAGCGGGGGGGTTCTACGAGCAGTACTTC
TRBV7-9	once	-	TRBJ2-7	CASSFVGSEQYF	TGTGCCAGCAGCTTTGTAGGGAGCGAGCAGTACTTC
TRBV30	once	TRBD2	TRBJ2-5	CAWSVRGGGAGETQYF	TGTGCCTGGAGTGTACGCGGCGGGGGGGCCGGGGAGACCCAGTACTTC
TRBV25-1	-	TRBD1	TRBJ1-1	CASSVLGQGNTEAFF	TGTGCCAGCAGTGTACTAGGACAGGGGAACACTGAAGCTTTCTTT
TRBV11-1	once	-	TRBJ2-3	CASQISISTDTQYF	TGTGCCAGCCAGATTAGCATTTCCACAGATACGCAGTATTTT
TRBV18	-	TRBD2	TRBJ2-5	CASSPLLTSGAQETQYF	TGTGCCAGCTCCCCCCTCCTGACTAGCGGGGCGCAAGAGACCCAGTACTTC
TRBV9	-	TRBD2	TRBJ2-2	CASSVSLTSGGTTGELFF	TGTGCCAGCAGCGTATCGCTGACTAGCGGGGGGACCACCGGGGAGCTGTTTTTT
TRBV6-6	-	TRBD1	TRBJ2-7	CASRTKLQGAQNEQYF	TGTGCCAGCAGAACAAAATTACAGGGGGCGCAGAACGAGCAGTACTTC
TRBV19	-	-	TRBJ1-5	CASSIATAGVEGNQPQHF	TGTGCCAGTAGTATAGCTACGGCGGGGGTTGAGGGCAATCAGCCCCAGCATTTT
TRBV20-1	-	-	TRBJ1-1	CRRQVRAKAFF	TGCAGACGTCAGGTCAGGGCCAAAGCTTTCTTT
TRBV7-2	-	TRBD1	TRBJ2-1	CASSGRDRFDNEQFF	TGTGCCAGCAGCGGCCGGGACAGGTTTGACAATGAGCAGTTCTTC
TRBV30	-	-	TRBJ1-5	CAWSGGPDQPQHF	TGTGCCTGGAGTGGGGGGCCAGATCAGCCCCAGCATTTT
TRBV6-5	-	TRBD2	TRBJ2-7	CASRESSGGDEQYF	TGTGCCAGCAGGGAGAGTAGCGGGGGGGACGAGCAGTACTTC
TRBV10-3	-	TRBD1	TRBJ2-3	CAISESSGTGRTDTQYF	TGTGCCATCAGTGAGTCAAGTGGGACAGGGAGGACAGATACGCAGTATTTT
TRBV5-6	-	TRBD2	TRBJ2-3	CASSGWERGGTDTQYF	TGTGCCAGCAGCGGGTGGGAGCGGGGGGGCACAGATACGCAGTATTTT
TRBV7-6	-	-	TRBJ2-1	CASSLGERYEQFF	TGTGCCAGCAGCTTAGGGGAGCGGTATGAGCAGTTCTTC
TRBV7-8	-	-	TRBJ1-2	CASSLAGGRNDGYTF	TGTGCCAGCAGCTTAGCGGGGGGGCGGAATGACGGCTACACCTTC
TRBV19	-	-	TRBJ1-2	CASSTVAAASYGYTF	TGTGCCAGTAGTACCGTAGCAGCGGCTTCCTATGGCTACACCTTC